This is a list of T cell receptor beta chains from one sample in a study of blood T cells in healthy people across ages. TCRdb reprocessed the 5' RACE reads with MiXCR, giving one entry per CDR3 protein. Of hundreds of thousands of distinct CDR3 sequences in the sample, roughly 40% are singletons; the top ten hold over 10%. The specimen was blood. Source of these receptors: a young man in good health. Each CDR3 is given with its conserved first and last residue. The D gene is left open where the match is weak. For some rows the clone size is stated as once, few or many, or as a class when expanded; others skip it.

j_call d_call v_call clone_size cdr3_aa cdr3_nt
TRBJ2-7 TRBD1 TRBV7-2 many CASSLVMGQGNYEQYF TGTGCCAGCAGCTTAGTAATGGGACAGGGGAACTACGAGCAGTACTTC
TRBJ1-5 NA TRBV7-8 few CASSLSRGRDQPQHF TGTGCCAGCAGCTTAAGTAGAGGGAGGGATCAGCCCCAGCATTTT
TRBJ1-1 NA TRBV10-2 many CASSEQGYTEAFF TGCGCCAGCAGCGAACAGGGATATACTGAAGCTTTCTTT
TRBJ1-2 TRBD1 TRBV6-5 NA CASRGQGTNYGYTF TGTGCCAGCAGAGGACAGGGGACTAACTATGGCTACACCTTC
TRBJ1-1 TRBD1 TRBV5-1 NA CASSSSGTENTEAFF TGCGCCAGCAGCTCCTCCGGGACAGAGAACACTGAAGCTTTCTTT
TRBJ1-1 NA TRBV28 NA CASSLLFRGGQAEAFF TGTGCCAGCAGTTTATTGTTTAGGGGGGGTCAGGCTGAAGCTTTCTTT
TRBJ1-4 NA TRBV4-1 NA CASSPGAINEKLFF TGCGCCAGCAGCCCAGGCGCGATTAATGAAAAACTGTTTTTT
TRBJ2-5 NA TRBV24-1 few CATSDAVPQETQYF TGTGCCACCAGTGACGCGGTACCCCAAGAGACCCAGTACTTC
TRBJ1-2 NA TRBV29-1 NA CSVEDAGTHYGYTF TGCAGCGTTGAGGATGCAGGGACTCACTATGGCTACACCTTC
TRBJ1-1 TRBD1 TRBV20-1 NA CSARRQGQSGTEAFF TGCAGTGCTCGCCGACAGGGGCAATCGGGAACTGAAGCTTTCTTT
TRBJ2-3 NA TRBV6-2/TRBV6-3 NA CASSYSGRDFTDTQYF TGTGCCAGCAGTTACTCGGGCAGGGATTTTACAGATACGCAGTATTTT
TRBJ1-2 NA TRBV7-8 NA CASTLRPEDMVNGYTF TGTGCCAGCACCCTACGGCCCGAAGATATGGTTAATGGCTACACCTTC
TRBJ1-5 NA TRBV20-1 many CSASGLINQPQHF TGCAGTGCTTCGGGACTGATCAATCAGCCCCAGCATTTT
TRBJ2-1 TRBD1 TRBV6-5 few CASSSPGQPDNEQFF TGTGCCAGCAGTTCCCCGGGACAGCCAGACAATGAGCAGTTCTTC
TRBJ1-6 NA TRBV2 NA CASSDGPNSPLHF TGTGCCAGCTCAGACGGTCCTAATTCACCCCTCCACTTT
TRBJ1-1 NA TRBV5-6 NA CASSPTGSGTEAFF TGTGCCAGCAGTCCCACAGGGTCGGGGACTGAAGCTTTCTTT
TRBJ2-1 NA TRBV20-1 few CSARPGYNEQFF TGCAGTGCTAGGCCCGGGTACAATGAGCAGTTCTTC
TRBJ1-1 NA TRBV12-3/TRBV12-4 NA CASSFGDTAEAFF TGTGCCAGCAGTTTCGGGGATACTGCTGAAGCTTTCTTT
TRBJ2-4 TRBD2 TRBV20-1 NA CSARDLAGPWDIQYF TGCAGTGCTAGAGATCTAGCGGGCCCCTGGGACATTCAGTACTTC
TRBJ2-5 TRBD2 TRBV4-3 NA CASSQILAGPPLGNEQYF TGCGCCAGCAGTCAAATACTAGCGGGGCCACCGTTGGGGAATGAGCAGTACTTC
TRBJ1-2 TRBD1 TRBV25-1 NA CASSPGVTGGNGYTF TGTGCCAGCAGTCCTGGGGTAACAGGGGGCAATGGCTACACCTTC
TRBJ1-1 NA TRBV9 NA CASSPIDALWGVNTEAFF TGTGCCAGCAGCCCCATTGACGCTCTTTGGGGCGTGAACACTGAAGCTTTCTTT
TRBJ2-3 NA TRBV20-1 NA CSARQGQADTLYF TGCAGTGCTAGACAGGGTCAAGCAGATACGCTGTATTTT